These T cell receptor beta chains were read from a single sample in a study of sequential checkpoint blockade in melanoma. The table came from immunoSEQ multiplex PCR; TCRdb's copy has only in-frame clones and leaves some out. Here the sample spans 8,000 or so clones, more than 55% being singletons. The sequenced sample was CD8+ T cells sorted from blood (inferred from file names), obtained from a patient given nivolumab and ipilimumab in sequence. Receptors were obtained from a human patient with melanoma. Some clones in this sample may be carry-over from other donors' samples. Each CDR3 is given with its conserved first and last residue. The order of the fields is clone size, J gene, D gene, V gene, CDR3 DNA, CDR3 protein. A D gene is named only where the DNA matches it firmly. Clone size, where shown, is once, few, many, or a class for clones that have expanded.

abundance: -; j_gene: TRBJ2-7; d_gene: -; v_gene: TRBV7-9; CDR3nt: TGTGCCAGCAGCTTATCCCGCGGCTCCTACGAGCAGTACTTC; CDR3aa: CASSLSRGSYEQYF
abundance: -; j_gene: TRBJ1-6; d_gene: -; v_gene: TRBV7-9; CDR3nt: TGTGCCAGCAGCTTAGGTGGGGGGCCCCTCCACTTT; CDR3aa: CASSLGGGPLHF
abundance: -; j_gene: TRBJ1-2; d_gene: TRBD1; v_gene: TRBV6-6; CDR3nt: TGTGCCAGCAGGGGGGACAGGGGCTATGGCTACACCTTC; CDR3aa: CASRGDRGYGYTF
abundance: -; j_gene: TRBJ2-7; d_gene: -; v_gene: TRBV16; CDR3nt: TGTGCCAGCAGCCAAGGGGAGACGGGAGACACCTACGAGCAGTACTTC; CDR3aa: CASSQGETGDTYEQYF
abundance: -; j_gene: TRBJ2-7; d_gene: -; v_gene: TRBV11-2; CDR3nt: TGTGCCAGCAGCTTGGCCCGATCCTACGAGCAGTACTTC; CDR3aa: CASSLARSYEQYF
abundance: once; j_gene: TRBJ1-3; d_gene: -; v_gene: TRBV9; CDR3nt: TGTGCCAGCGGAACAGGGAACGGAAACACCATATATTTT; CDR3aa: CASGTGNGNTIYF
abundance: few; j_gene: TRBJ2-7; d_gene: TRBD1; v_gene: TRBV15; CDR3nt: TGTGCCACCAGTCCAGAGGGGACAGCGTCCTACGAGCAGTACTTC; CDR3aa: CATSPEGTASYEQYF
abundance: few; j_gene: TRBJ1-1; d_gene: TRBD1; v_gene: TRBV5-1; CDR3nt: TGCGCCAGCAGCCGCGACAGGGAACTTGGCACTGAAGCTTTCTTT; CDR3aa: CASSRDRELGTEAFF
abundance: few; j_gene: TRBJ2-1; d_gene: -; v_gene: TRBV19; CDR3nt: TGTGCCAGCGGGGAGGAGGGGGCCTTCAATGAGCAGTTCTTC; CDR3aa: CASGEEGAFNEQFF
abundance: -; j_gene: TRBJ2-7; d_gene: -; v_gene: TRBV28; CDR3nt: TGTGCCAGCAGTTTACCCGACGAGCAGTACTTC; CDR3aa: CASSLPDEQYF
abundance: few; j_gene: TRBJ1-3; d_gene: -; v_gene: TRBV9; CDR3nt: TGTGCCAGCAGCTTCTCTGAGGACACCATATATTTT; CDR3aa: CASSFSEDTIYF
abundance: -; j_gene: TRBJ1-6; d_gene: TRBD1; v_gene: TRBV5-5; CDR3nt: TGTGCCAGCAGCCCTTTAGACAGGGTCTATCCACCCCTCCACTTT; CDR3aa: CASSPLDRVYPPLHF
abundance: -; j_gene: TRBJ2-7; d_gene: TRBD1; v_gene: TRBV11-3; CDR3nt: TGTGCCAGCAGCTTAGTAACCCCCCGGGACAGGGGGCACGAGCAGTACTTC; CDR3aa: CASSLVTPRDRGHEQYF
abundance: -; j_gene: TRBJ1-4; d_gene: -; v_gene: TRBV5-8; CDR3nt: TGTGCCAGCAGCTTGGGCCTGAGGGGCCGGGGGGAAAAACTGTTTTTT; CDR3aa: CASSLGLRGRGEKLFF
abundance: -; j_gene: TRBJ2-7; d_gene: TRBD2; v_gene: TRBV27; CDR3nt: TGTGCCAGCAGTTTATCGACAGCCCCCGGGGGGAACGAGCAGTACTTC; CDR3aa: CASSLSTAPGGNEQYF
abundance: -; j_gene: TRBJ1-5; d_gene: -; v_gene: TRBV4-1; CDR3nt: TGCGCCAGCAGCCAAGTGCAGGGACACAATCAGCCCCAGCATTTT; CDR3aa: CASSQVQGHNQPQHF
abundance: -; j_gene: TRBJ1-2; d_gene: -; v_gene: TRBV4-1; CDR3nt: TGCGCCAGCAGCGGTGGGGGGGCTGGCTACACCTTC; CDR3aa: CASSGGGAGYTF
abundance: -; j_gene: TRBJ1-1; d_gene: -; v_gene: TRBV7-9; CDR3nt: TGTGCCAGCAGCTTATTGGCAGGGCGGAACACTGAAGCTTTCTTT; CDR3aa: CASSLLAGRNTEAFF